Listed below are T cell receptor beta chains from one sample, sequenced in a study of CD8+ T cells in alopecia areata. Clones were read by immunoSEQ multiplex PCR, and TCRdb kept only the in-frame ones, dropping some. The table shows about 110,000 clones, with almost 60% occurring only once. The sequenced sample was CD8+ T cells sorted from blood. These receptors originate from a human donor in good health. The CDR3 runs from the conserved cysteine through the conserved F or W. D genes are given only for firm matches. Not every row has a clone size; where given, it reads once, few, many or a size class.

cdr3_aa: CASSNTSGGADF
cdr3_nt: TGTGCCAGCAGCAATACTAGCGGGGGGGCGGATTTT
d_call: TRBD2
clone_size: .
j_call: TRBJ2-3
v_call: TRBV5-6

cdr3_aa: CASSLVLGGALYNEQFF
cdr3_nt: TGTGCCAGCAGCTTAGTGCTCGGGGGGGCCCTATACAATGAGCAGTTCTTC
d_call: TRBD2
clone_size: .
j_call: TRBJ2-1
v_call: TRBV7-2

cdr3_aa: CASSVGSRDTQYF
cdr3_nt: TGTGCCAGCAGCGTCGGATCACGCGATACGCAGTATTTT
d_call: .
clone_size: .
j_call: TRBJ2-3
v_call: TRBV9

cdr3_aa: CASRTGTGEQETQYF
cdr3_nt: TGTGCCAGCAGAACCGGGACAGGGGAGCAAGAGACCCAGTACTTC
d_call: TRBD1
clone_size: .
j_call: TRBJ2-5
v_call: TRBV6-5

cdr3_aa: CASSPEWPGGSYEQYF
cdr3_nt: TGCGCCAGCAGCCCGGAGTGGCCCGGTGGCTCCTACGAGCAGTACTTC
d_call: .
clone_size: .
j_call: TRBJ2-7
v_call: TRBV4-3

cdr3_aa: CASTSKSHLGNSPLHF
cdr3_nt: TGTGCCAGCACTAGTAAAAGCCACCTTGGAAATTCACCCCTCCACTTT
d_call: .
clone_size: .
j_call: TRBJ1-6
v_call: TRBV27

cdr3_aa: CASGGTAYEQYF
cdr3_nt: TGTGCCAGCGGGGGGACAGCTTACGAGCAGTACTTC
d_call: .
clone_size: once
j_call: TRBJ2-7
v_call: TRBV6-5

cdr3_aa: CASSLVPGAGSYNEQFF
cdr3_nt: TGTGCCAGCAGCTTAGTTCCAGGCGCAGGATCCTACAATGAGCAGTTCTTC
d_call: .
clone_size: .
j_call: TRBJ2-1
v_call: TRBV7-9

cdr3_aa: CASSIAGGPYNEQFF
cdr3_nt: TGTGCCAGTAGTATAGCGGGGGGTCCTTACAATGAGCAGTTCTTC
d_call: TRBD2
clone_size: once
j_call: TRBJ2-1
v_call: TRBV19

cdr3_aa: CASSQDLTEAFF
cdr3_nt: TGCGCCAGCAGCCAAGATCTGACCGAAGCTTTCTTT
d_call: .
clone_size: .
j_call: TRBJ1-1
v_call: TRBV4-1

cdr3_aa: CASSSNPQNEQFF
cdr3_nt: TGTGCCAGCAGCTCAAATCCGCAGAATGAGCAGTTCTTC
d_call: .
clone_size: few
j_call: TRBJ2-1
v_call: TRBV7-9

cdr3_aa: CASSPFDPNYGYTF
cdr3_nt: TGTGCCAGCAGCCCATTTGATCCTAACTATGGCTACACCTTC
d_call: .
clone_size: .
j_call: TRBJ1-2
v_call: TRBV7-9

cdr3_aa: CASKRWGLSTEAFF
cdr3_nt: TGTGCCAGCAAAAGGTGGGGGTTGAGCACTGAAGCTTTCTTT
d_call: .
clone_size: .
j_call: TRBJ1-1
v_call: TRBV2

cdr3_aa: CASSQVTGGAGDTQYF
cdr3_nt: TGTGCCAGCAGCCAAGTGACCGGCGGGGCTGGAGATACGCAGTATTTT
d_call: .
clone_size: .
j_call: TRBJ2-3
v_call: TRBV4-2

cdr3_aa: CASSSPVAAYNEQFF
cdr3_nt: TGTGCCAGCAGTTCCCCGGTAGCGGCATACAATGAGCAGTTCTTC
d_call: .
clone_size: .
j_call: TRBJ2-1
v_call: TRBV13

cdr3_aa: CASSVDYLGNYGYTF
cdr3_nt: TGTGCCAGCAGCGTGGACTATTTGGGGAACTATGGCTACACCTTC
d_call: .
clone_size: .
j_call: TRBJ1-2
v_call: TRBV9

cdr3_aa: CASSFRGRYNSPLHF
cdr3_nt: TGTGCCAGCAGTTTCAGGGGCAGGTATAATTCACCCCTCCACTTT
d_call: .
clone_size: .
j_call: TRBJ1-6
v_call: TRBV28

cdr3_aa: CASSLEEEAGNYNEQFF
cdr3_nt: TGTGCCAGCAGTTTAGAGGAAGAGGCAGGGAACTACAATGAGCAGTTCTTC
d_call: .
clone_size: .
j_call: TRBJ2-1
v_call: TRBV27

cdr3_aa: CASSQDQGENSPLHF
cdr3_nt: TGCGCCAGCAGCCAGGATCAGGGGGAGAATTCACCCCTCCACTTT
d_call: TRBD1
clone_size: few
j_call: TRBJ1-6
v_call: TRBV4-3

cdr3_aa: CSVRTENTGELFF
cdr3_nt: TGCAGCGTCCGGACGGAGAACACCGGGGAGCTGTTTTTT
d_call: .
clone_size: .
j_call: TRBJ2-2
v_call: TRBV29-1